This T cell receptor (beta chain) was documented in a study of molecular identifiers for immune sequencing clone quantification. As for the study in general: Four portions were sequenced after RNA from around 20,000 or 99,000 naive CD8 cells was split five ways in replicates. Study-level results: Underestimated sizes of highly expanded clones could result from identical TCR molecules that share a barcode.

Details on this clonotype: Its antigen is unknown.

This CDR3 spans 15 amino acids. CDR1 and CDR2 (germline): MNHEY, SVGEGT. The ends were cut back, 5 bases at V and 10 bases at J, with 23 bases in the middle. TCRdb independently ran MiXCR on the PCR reads; one entry per CDR3 protein. The sample records 50,000 or so distinct CDR3 sequences, roughly 24% being singletons. This receptor was obtained from a human donor in good health. Some libraries in this study had Jurkat cell RNA spiked in. The rearrangement links TRBV6-2 or TRBV6-3 to TRBJ1-1; maybe TRBD1 (5 bases). The sequenced sample consisted of naive CD8+ T cells from blood, with Jurkat cell RNA spiked in. Specified subset: FACS-sorted CD8+CD4-CCR7+CD45RA+ naive T cells. CDR3 nucleotide sequence: TGTGCCAGCAGTCCCAGTTGGGGCCCCAGGAGTGCAGCTTTCTTT. Its protein product is CASSPSWGPRSAAFF.